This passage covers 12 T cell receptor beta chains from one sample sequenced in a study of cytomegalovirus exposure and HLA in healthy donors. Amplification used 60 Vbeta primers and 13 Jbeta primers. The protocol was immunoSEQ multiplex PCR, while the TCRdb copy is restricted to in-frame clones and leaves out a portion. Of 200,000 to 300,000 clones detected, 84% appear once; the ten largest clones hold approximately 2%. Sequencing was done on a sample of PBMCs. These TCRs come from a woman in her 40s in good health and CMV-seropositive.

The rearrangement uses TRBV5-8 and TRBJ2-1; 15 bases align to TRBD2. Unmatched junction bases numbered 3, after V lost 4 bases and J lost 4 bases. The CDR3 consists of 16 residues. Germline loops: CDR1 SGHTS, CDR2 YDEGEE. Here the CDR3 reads CASSRGLAGGYNEQFF. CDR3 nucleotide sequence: TGTGCCAGCAGCAGGGGACTAGCGGGAGGATACAATGAGCAGTTCTTC. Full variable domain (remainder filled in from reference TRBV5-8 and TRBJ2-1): EAGVTQSPTHLIKTRGQQATLRCSPISGHTSVYWYQQALGLGLQFLLWYDEGEERNRGNFPPRFSGRQFPNYSSELNVNALELEDSALYLCASSRGLAGGYNEQFFGPGTRLTVL.

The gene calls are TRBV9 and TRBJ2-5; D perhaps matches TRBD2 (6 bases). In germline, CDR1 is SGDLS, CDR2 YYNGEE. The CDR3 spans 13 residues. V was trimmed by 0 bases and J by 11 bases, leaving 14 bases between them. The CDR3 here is CASSVALGGEQYF. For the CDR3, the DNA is TGTGCCAGCAGCGTAGCCCTAGGAGGGGAGCAGTACTTC.

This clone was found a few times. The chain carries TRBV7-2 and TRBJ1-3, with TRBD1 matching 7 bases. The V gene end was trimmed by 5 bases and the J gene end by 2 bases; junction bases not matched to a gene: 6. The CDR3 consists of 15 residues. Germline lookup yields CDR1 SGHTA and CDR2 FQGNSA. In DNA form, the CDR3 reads TGTGCCAGCAGCCAGGGGGACAGAGCTGGAAACACCATATATTTT. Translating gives CASSQGDRAGNTIYF.

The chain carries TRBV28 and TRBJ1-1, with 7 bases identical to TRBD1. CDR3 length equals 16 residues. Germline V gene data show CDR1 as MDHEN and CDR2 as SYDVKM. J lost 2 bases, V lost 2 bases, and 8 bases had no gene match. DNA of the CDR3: TGTGCCAGCAGTTTACAGGGGGGACTTATAAACACTGAAGCTTTCTTT. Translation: CASSLQGGLINTEAFF. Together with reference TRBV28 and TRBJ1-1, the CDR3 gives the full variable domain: DVKVTQSSRYLVKRTGEKVFLECVQDMDHENMFWYRQDPGLGLRLIYFSYDVKMKEKGDIPEGYSVSREKKERFSLILESASTNQTSMYLCASSLQGGLINTEAFFGQGTRLTVV.

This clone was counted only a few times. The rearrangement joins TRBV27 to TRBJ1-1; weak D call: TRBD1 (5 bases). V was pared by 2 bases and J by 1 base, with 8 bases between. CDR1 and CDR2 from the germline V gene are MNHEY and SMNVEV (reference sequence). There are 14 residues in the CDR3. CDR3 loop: CASSLRQGNTEAFF. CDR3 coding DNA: TGTGCCAGCAGTTTAAGGCAGGGGAACACTGAAGCTTTCTTT.

The CDR3 region is CSGKRVTGELFF. CDR3 DNA: TGCAGCGGGAAACGGGTAACCGGGGAGCTGTTTTTT. The V call is TRBV29-1, the J call TRBJ2-2; D is unresolved. The CDR3 contains 12 residues. The germline V gene encodes CDR1 SQVTM and CDR2 ANQGSEA. Trimming left V 7 bases short and J 5 bases short, with 11 bases between.

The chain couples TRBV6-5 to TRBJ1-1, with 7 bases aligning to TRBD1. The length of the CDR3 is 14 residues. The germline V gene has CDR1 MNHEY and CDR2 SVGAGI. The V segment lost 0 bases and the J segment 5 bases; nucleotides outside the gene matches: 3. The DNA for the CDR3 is TGTGCCAGCAGTTACTCGGCAGGGGGAACTGAAGCTTTCTTT. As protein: CASSYSAGGTEAFF.

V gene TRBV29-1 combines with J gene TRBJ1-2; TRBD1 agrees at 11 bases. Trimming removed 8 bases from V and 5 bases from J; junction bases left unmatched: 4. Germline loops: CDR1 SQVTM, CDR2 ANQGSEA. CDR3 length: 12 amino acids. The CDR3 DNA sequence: TGCAGCTCGGGGACAGGGGGATATGGCTACACCTTC. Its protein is CSSGTGGYGYTF.

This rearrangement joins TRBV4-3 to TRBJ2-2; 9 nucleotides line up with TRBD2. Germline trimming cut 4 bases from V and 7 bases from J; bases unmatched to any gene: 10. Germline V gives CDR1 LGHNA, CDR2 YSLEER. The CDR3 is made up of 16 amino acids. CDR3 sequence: CASSLNAGGLGGELFF. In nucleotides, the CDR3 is TGCGCCAGCAGCCTGAACGCGGGAGGGCTGGGCGGGGAGCTGTTTTTT.

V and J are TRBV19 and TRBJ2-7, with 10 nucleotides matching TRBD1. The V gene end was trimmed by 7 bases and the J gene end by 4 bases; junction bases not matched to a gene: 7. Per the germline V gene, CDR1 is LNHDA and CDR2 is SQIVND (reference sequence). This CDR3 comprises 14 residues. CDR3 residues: CASTPGQGSYEQYF. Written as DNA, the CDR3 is TGTGCCAGTACCCCGGGACAGGGGTCTTACGAGCAGTACTTC.

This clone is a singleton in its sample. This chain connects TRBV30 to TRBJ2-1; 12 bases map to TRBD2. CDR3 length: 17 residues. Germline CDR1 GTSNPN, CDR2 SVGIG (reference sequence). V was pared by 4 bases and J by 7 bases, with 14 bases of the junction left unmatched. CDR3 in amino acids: CAWNFLPGLAGANEQFF. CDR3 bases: TGTGCCTGGAACTTTCTCCCGGGACTAGCGGGTGCGAATGAGCAGTTCTTC.

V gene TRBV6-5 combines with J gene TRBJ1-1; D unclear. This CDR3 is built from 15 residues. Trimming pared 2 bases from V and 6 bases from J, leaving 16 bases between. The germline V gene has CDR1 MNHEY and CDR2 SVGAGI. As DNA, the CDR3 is TGTGCCAGCAGTTACCGTCGGGGTTTGTCCTCTGAAGCTTTCTTT. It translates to CASSYRRGLSSEAFF.